This T cell receptor beta chain was retrieved from a study of cytomegalovirus exposure and HLA in healthy donors. Libraries were prepared by immunoSEQ multiplex PCR; TCRdb keeps only in-frame clonotypes and omits some of them. Among about 55,000 clones, about 93% were seen once, and the ten largest hold 2.5% to 3.5%. To note about this clone: The antigen remains unidentified.

The study's findings and limits: Subsequent analysis revealed that first-cohort TCR clusters tended to co-occur in the 120 or so validation repertoires. The listing of about 150 TCR beta chains classed them as cytomegalovirus-associated.

V was trimmed by 4 bases and J by 4 bases, leaving 10 bases between them. Germline V gene data show CDR1 as SGHAT and CDR2 as FQNNGV. CDR3 size: 13 residues. The donors were members of the roughly 130-subject validation cohort (separate from the approximately 670-subject first cohort). This sequence originates from a man between 18 and 35 years old in good health and CMV-seronegative. The sample was PBMCs. This chain joins TRBV11-2 and TRBJ2-5, with D tentatively TRBD2 (6 bases). The CDR3 DNA is TGTGCCAGCAGCTCAGGAGGGGTAGAGACCCAGTACTTC. Amino acid sequence: CASSSGGVETQYF.